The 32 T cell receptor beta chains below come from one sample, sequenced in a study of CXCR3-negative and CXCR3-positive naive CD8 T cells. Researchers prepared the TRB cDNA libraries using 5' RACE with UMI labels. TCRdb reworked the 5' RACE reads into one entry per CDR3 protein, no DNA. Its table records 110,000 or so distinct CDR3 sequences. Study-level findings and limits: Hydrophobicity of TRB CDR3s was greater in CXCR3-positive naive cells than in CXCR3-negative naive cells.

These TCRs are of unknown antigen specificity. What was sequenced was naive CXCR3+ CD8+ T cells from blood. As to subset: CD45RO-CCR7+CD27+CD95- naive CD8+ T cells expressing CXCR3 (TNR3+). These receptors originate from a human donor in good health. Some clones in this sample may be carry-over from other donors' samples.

The CDR3 sequence is CATSDYTETGTENGETQYF. This chain joins TRBV24-1 and TRBJ2-5; TCRdb outputs TRBD1, but without DNA this stays unchecked. Germline-derived CDR1 and CDR2 are KGHDR and SFDVKD. The CDR3 spans 19 residues.

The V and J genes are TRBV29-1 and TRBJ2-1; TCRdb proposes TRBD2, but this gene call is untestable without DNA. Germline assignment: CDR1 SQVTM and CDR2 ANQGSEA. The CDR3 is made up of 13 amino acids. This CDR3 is CSVVGLASNEQFF.

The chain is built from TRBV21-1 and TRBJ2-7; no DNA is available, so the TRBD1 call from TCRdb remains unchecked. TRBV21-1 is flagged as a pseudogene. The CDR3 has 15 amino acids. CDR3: CASRPPGTERYEQYF.

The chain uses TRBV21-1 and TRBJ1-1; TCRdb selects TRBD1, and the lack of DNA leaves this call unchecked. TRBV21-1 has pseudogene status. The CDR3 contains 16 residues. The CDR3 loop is CASSKTSGRGGTEAFF.

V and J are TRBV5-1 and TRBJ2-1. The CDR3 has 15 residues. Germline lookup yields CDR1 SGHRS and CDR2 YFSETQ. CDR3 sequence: CASSLGTNSYNEQFF.

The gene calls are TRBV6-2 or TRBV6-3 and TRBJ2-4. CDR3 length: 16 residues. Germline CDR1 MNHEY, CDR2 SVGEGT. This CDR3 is CASSHSYVLLENIQYF.

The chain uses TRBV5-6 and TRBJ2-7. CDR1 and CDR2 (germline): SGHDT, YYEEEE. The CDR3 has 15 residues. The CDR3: CASSLVTGRLYEQYF.

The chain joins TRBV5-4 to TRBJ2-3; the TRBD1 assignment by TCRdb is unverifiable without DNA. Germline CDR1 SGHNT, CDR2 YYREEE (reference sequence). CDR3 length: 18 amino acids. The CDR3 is CASSLLGGRAPGTDTQYF.

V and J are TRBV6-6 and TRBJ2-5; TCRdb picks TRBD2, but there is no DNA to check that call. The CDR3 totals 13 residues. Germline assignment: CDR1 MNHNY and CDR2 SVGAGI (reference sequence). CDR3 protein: CASSYQQLAGFHF.

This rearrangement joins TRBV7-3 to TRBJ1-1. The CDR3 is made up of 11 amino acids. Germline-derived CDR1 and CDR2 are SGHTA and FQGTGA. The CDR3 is CASSFPLEAFF.

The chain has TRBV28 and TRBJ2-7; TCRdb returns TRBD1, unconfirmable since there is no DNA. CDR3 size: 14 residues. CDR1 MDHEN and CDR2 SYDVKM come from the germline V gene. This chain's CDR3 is CASSSLGQIYEQYF.

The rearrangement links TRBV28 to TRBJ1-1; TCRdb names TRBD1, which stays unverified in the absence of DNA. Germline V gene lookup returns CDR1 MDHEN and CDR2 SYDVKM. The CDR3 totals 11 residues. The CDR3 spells CPSILGGSAFF.

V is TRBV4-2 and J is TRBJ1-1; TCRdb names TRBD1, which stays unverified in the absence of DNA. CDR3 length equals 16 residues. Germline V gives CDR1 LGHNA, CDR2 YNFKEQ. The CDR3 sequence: CASSQVGTGANTEAFF.

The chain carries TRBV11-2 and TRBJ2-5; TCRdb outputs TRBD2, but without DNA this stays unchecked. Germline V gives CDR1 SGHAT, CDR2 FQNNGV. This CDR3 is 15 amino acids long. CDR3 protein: CASSSTSGSQETQYF.

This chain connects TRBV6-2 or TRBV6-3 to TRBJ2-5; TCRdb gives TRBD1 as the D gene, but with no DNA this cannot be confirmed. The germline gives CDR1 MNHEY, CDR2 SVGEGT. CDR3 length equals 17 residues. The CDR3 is CASSYSERTGYGETQYF.

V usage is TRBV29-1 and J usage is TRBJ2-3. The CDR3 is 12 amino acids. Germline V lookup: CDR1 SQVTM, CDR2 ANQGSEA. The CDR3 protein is CSIEDDTDTQYF.

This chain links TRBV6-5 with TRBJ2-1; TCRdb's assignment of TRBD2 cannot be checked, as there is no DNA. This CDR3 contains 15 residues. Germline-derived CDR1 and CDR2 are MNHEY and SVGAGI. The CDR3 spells CASSPTTLAGGEQFF.

CDR3 sequence: CASSLEGFNEQFF. This chain uses TRBV5-1 with TRBJ2-1; TCRdb designates TRBD1, a call that cannot be tested without DNA. Germline V gene lookup returns CDR1 SGHRS and CDR2 YFSETQ. CDR3 length equals 13 residues. Supplemented by reference TRBV5-1 and TRBJ2-1, the full variable domain reads KAGVTQTPRYLIKTRGQQVTLSCSPISGHRSVSWYQQTPGQGLQFLFEYFSETQRNKGNFPGRFSGRQFSNSRSEMNVSTLELGDSALYLCASSLEGFNEQFFGPGTRLTVL.

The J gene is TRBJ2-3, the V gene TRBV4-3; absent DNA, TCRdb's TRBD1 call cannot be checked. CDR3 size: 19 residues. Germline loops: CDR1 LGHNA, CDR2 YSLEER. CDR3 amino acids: CASSQEGDLTGGGTDTQYF.

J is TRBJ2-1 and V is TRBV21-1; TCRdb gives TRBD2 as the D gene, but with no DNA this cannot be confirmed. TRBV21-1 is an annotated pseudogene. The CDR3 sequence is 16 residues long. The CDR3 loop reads CASSKPLAGVRNEQFF.

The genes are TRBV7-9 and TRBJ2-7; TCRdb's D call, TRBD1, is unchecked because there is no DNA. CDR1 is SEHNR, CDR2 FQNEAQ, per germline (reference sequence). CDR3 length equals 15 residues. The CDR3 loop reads CASSAAGTGSYEQYF.

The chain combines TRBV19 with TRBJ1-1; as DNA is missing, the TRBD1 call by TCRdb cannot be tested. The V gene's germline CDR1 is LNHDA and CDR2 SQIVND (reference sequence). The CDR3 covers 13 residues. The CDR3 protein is CASHSGGGTEAFF.

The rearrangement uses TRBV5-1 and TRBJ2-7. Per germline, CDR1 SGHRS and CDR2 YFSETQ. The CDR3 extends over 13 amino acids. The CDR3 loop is CASSTAGPYEQYF.

CDR3 loop: CASSQDLGQGWVAMVTEAFF. This chain uses TRBV4-3 with TRBJ1-1. The CDR3 is made up of 20 amino acids. Germline V gene sequence: CDR1 LGHNA, CDR2 YSLEER.

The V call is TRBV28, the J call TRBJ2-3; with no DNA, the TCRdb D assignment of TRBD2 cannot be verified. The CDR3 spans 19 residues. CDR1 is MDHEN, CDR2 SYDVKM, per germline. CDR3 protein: CASTPTGLAASWGTDTQYF.

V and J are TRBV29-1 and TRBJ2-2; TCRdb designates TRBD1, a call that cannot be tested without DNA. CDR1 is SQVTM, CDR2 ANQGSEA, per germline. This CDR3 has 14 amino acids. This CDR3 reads CSVDRGGTTGELFF.

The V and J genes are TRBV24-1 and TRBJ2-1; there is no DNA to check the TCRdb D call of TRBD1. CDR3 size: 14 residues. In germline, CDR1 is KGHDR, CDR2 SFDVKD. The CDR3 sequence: CATSDFSGSNEQFF.

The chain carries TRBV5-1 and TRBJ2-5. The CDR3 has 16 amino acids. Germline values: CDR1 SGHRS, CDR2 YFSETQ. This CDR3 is CASSLAELGVRETQYF.

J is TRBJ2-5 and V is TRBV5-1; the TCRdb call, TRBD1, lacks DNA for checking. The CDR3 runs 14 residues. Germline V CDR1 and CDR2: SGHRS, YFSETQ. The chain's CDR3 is CASSLVGGRETQYF.

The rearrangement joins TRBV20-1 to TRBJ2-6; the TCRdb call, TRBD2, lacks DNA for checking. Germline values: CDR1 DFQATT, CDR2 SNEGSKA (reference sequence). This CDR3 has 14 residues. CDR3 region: CSARDPDSGNVLTF.

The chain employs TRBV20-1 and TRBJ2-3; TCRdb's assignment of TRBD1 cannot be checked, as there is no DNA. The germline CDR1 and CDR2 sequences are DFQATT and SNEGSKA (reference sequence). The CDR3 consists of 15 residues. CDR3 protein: CSASGTGGPTDTQYF.

The CDR3 reads CSVAGLAASDTQYF. V gene TRBV29-1 combines with J gene TRBJ2-3; without DNA, the TCRdb call of TRBD2 cannot be checked. Germline-derived CDR1 and CDR2 are SQVTM and ANQGSEA. The CDR3 totals 14 residues.